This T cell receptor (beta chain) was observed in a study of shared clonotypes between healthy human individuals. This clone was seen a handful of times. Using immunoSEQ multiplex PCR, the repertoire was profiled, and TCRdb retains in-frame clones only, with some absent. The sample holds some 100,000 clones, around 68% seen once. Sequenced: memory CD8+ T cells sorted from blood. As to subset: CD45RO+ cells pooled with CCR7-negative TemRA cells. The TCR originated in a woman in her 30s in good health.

This CDR3 reads CASGTASYEQYF. As DNA, the CDR3 is TGCGCCAGCGGGACGGCGTCCTACGAGCAGTACTTC. The V gene is TRBV10-2, the J gene TRBJ2-7, with D perhaps TRBD1 or TRBD2 (5 bases each). Trimming left V 8 bases short and J 1 base short, with 9 bases between. Germline V gene sequence: CDR1 WSHSY, CDR2 SAAADI. The CDR3 extends over 12 amino acids.